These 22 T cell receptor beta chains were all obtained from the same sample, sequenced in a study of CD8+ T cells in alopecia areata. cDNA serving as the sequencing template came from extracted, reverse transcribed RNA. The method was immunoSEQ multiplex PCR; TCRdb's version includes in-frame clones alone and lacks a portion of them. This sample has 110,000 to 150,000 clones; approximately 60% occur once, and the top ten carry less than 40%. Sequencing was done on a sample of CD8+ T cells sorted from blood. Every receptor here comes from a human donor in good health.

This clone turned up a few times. CDR3 region: CSVGGSGGNQPQHF. In DNA form, the CDR3 reads TGCAGCGTCGGGGGATCGGGAGGCAATCAGCCCCAGCATTTT. This rearrangement joins TRBV29-1 to TRBJ1-5; maybe TRBD1 (5 bases). Trimming shortened V by 6 bases and J by 2 bases, and 14 bases separated the two germline ends. The CDR3 consists of 14 residues. The germline gives CDR1 SQVTM, CDR2 ANQGSEA.

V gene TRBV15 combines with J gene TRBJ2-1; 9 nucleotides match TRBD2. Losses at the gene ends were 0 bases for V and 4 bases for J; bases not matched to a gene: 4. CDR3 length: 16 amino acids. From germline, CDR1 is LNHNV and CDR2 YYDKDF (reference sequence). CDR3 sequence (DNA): TGTGCCACCAGCAGAGAGACTAGCGGAGGATACAATGAGCAGTTCTTC. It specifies CATSRETSGGYNEQFF.

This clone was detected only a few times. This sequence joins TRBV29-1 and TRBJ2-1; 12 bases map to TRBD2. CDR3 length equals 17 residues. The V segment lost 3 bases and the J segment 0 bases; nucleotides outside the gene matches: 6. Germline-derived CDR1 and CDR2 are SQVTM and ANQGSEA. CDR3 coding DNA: TGCAGCGTTGATGGGACTAGCGGGTCGGTCTCCTACAATGAGCAGTTCTTC. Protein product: CSVDGTSGSVSYNEQFF.

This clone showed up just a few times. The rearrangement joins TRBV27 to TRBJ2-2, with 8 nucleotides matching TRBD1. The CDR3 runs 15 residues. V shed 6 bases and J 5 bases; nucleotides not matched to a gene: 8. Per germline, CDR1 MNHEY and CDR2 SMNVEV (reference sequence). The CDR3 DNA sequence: TGTGCCAGCAGGACGGACAGGGTCGGGACCGGGGAGCTGTTTTTT. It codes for CASRTDRVGTGELFF.

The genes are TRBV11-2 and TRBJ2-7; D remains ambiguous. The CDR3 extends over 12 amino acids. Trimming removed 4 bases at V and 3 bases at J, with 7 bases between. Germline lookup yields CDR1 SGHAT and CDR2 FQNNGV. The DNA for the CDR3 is TGTGCCAGCAGCTCCGTCGTCTACGAGCAGTACTTC. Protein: CASSSVVYEQYF.

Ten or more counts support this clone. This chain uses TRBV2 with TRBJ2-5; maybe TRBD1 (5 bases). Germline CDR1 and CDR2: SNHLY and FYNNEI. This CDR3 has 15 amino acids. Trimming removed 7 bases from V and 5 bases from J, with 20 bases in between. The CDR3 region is CASTRSVQGLETQYF. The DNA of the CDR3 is TGTGCCAGCACTCGGTCGGTCCAGGGTTTGGAGACCCAGTACTTC.

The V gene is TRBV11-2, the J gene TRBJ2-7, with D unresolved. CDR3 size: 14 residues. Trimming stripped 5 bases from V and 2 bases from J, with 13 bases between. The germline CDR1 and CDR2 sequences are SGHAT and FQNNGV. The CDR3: CASSLYIVAYEQYF. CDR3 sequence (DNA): TGTGCCAGCAGCCTCTACATCGTCGCCTACGAGCAGTACTTC.

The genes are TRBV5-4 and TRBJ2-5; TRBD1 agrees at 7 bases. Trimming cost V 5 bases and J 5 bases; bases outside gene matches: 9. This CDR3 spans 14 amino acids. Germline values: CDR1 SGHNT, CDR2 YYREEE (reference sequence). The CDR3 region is CASREGDRVETQYF. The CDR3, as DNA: TGTGCCAGCAGAGAGGGAGACAGGGTGGAGACCCAGTACTTC. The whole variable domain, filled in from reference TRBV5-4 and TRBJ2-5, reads ETGVTQSPTHLIKTRGQQVTLRCSSQSGHNTVSWYQQALGQGPQFIFQYYREEENGRGNFPPRFSGLQFPNYSSELNVNALELDDSALYLCASREGDRVETQYFGPGTRLLVL.

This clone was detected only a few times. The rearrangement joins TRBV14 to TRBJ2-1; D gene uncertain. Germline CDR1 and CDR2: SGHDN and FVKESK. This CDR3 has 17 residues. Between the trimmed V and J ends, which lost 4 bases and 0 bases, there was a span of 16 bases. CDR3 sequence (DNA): TGTGCCAGCAGCCGTGGGTTTCCGTGGAGCTCCTACAATGAGCAGTTCTTC. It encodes CASSRGFPWSSYNEQFF.

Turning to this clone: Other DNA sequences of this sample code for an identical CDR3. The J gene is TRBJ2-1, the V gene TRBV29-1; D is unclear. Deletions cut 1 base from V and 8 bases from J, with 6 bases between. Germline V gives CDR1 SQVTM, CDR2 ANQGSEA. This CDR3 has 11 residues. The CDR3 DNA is TGCAGCGTTGAAGGCCGGGATGAGCAGTTCTTC. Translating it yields CSVEGRDEQFF.

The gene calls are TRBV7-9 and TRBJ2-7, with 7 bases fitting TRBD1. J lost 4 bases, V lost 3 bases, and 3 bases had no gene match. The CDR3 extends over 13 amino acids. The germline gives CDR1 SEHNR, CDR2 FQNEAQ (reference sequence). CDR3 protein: CASSFPQGYEQYF. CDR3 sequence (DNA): TGTGCCAGCAGCTTTCCACAGGGGTACGAGCAGTACTTC.

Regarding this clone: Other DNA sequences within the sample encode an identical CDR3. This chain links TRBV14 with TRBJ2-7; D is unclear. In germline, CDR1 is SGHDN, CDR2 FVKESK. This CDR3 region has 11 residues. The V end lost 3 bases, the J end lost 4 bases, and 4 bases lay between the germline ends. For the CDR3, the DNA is TGTGCCAGCAGCCACAGTTACGAGCAGTACTTC. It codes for CASSHSYEQYF.

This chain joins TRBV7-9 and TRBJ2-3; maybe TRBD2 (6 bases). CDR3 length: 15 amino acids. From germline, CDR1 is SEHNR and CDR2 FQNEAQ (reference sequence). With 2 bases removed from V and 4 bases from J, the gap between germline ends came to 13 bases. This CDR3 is CASSLNPSEADTQYF. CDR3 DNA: TGTGCCAGCAGCTTAAATCCTAGCGAGGCAGATACGCAGTATTTT.

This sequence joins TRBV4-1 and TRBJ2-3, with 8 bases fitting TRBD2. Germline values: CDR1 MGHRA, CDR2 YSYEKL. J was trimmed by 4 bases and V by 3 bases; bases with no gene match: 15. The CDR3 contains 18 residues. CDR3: CASSHEFLEREIADTQYF. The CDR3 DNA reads TGCGCCAGCAGCCATGAGTTTTTGGAGCGGGAGATCGCAGATACGCAGTATTTT.

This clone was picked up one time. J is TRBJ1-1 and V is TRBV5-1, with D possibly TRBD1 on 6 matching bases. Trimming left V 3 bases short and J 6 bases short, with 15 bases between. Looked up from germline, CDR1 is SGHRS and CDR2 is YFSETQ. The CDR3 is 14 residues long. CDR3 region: CASSSDETGPEAFF. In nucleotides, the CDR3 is TGCGCCAGCAGCTCGGATGAAACAGGGCCTGAAGCTTTCTTT.

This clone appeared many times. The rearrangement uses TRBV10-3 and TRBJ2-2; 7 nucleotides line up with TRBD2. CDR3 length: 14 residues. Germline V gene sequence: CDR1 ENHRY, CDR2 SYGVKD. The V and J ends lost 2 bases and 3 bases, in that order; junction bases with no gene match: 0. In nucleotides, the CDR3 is TGTGCCATCAGTGAGCGGGAGGACACCGGGGAGCTGTTTTTT. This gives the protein CAISEREDTGELFF.

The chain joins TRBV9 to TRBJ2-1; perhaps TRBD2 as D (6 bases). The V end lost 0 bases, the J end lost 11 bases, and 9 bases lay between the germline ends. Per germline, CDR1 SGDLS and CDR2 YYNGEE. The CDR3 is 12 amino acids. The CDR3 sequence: CASSVASDQQFF. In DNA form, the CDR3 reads TGTGCCAGCAGCGTAGCTAGCGATCAGCAGTTCTTC.

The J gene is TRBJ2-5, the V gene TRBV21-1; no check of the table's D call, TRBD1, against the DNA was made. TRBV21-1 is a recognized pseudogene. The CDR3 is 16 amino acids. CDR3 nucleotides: TGTGCCAGCAGAAAAGGGAACGGGACAGGCCCTTTAACCCAGTACTTC. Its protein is CASRKGNGTGPLTQYF.

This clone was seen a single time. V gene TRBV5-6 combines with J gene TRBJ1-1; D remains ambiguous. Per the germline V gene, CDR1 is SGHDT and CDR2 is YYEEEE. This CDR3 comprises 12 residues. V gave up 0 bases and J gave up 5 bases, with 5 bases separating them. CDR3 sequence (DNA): TGTGCCAGCAGCTTGGAAGAGACTGAAGCTTTCTTT. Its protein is CASSLEETEAFF.

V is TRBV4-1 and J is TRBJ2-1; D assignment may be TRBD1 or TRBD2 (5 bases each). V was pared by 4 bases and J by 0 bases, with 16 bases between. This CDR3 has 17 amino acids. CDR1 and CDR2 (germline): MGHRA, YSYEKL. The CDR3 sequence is CASSPIRGRSSYNEQFF. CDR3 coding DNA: TGCGCCAGCAGCCCCATTCGGGGCCGTAGCTCCTACAATGAGCAGTTCTTC.

The CDR3 DNA sequence: TGTGCCAGCAGCTTAGGCGGGAGTGCCGACGAGCAGTACTTC. This gives the protein CASSLGGSADEQYF. The chain employs TRBV7-9 and TRBJ2-7, with 7 bases matching TRBD2. J lost 5 bases, V lost 1 base, and 5 bases had no gene match. Germline CDR1 SEHNR, CDR2 FQNEAQ (reference sequence). The length of the CDR3 is 14 residues.

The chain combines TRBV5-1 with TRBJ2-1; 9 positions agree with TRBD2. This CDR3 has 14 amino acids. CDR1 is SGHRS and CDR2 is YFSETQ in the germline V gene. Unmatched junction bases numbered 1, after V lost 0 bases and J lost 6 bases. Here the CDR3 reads CASSLASGANEQFF. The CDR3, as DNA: TGCGCCAGCAGCTTGGCTAGCGGGGCCAATGAGCAGTTCTTC.